This note documents a single TCR beta chain sequence. Its antigen is unidentified. TCRdb reanalysed the reads using MiXCR and keeps one entry per CDR3 protein. Found here are some 920,000 distinct CDR3 sequences, around 32% of them singletons; the top ten hold about an eighth. The data were taken from a study of T cell repertoires in cytomegalovirus infection. Study-level background: Based on public TCR beta signatures, there were indications of CMV infection and of a matching HLA type. Overall study results and limits: Ex vivo, HLA-C-restricted CMV-specific TCR beta clonotypes prevailed over the rest of the response.

V lost 9 bases to trimming and J lost 6 bases; unmatched junction nucleotides: 6. In germline, CDR1 is LNHDA, CDR2 SQIVND (reference sequence). The length of the CDR3 is 13 residues. This clonotype originated in a human donor in good health (CMV status not recorded). Some clones in this sample may be carry-over from other donors' samples. This rearrangement joins TRBV19 to TRBJ1-4; TRBD1 agrees at 8 bases. This specimen consisted of cultured CD8+ T cells from PBMCs, obtained from culture after CMV antigen stimulation. CDR3 region: CASRDRPYEKLFF. Written as DNA, the CDR3 is TGTGCCAGCAGGGACAGGCCTTATGAAAAACTGTTTTTT. Full variable domain (rest looked up from reference TRBV19 and TRBJ1-4): DGGITQSPKYLFRKEGQNVTLSCEQNLNHDAMYWYRQDPGQGLRLIYYSQIVNDFQKGDIAEGYSVSREKKESFPLTVTSAQKNPTAFYLCASRDRPYEKLFFGSGTQLSVL.